This T cell receptor beta chain is from a study of beta chain features in type 1 diabetes. The study's findings and limits: For Type 1 diabetes patients, all four CD4+ subsets carried TCRB CDR3s that were moderately but significantly shorter.

This CDR3 contains 12 residues. Germline-derived CDR1 and CDR2 are KGHSH and LQKENI. The germline V and J ends were trimmed by 2 bases and 4 bases, with 5 bases remaining between them. Reverse transcribing all isolated RNA meant expressed TCRB transcripts were sequenced. It was found that naive, central memory and regulatory T cell samples averaged about 3.57 million reads. Only in-frame clones appear in the TCRdb table, and some are missing; sequencing was by immunoSEQ multiplex PCR. The sample has 300,000 or so clones; roughly 8.8% are singletons. Concerning this clone: The antigen is not known.

This clonotype was obtained from a man aged 30-40 years with type 1 diabetes. The chain uses TRBV18 and TRBJ1-2; D is unclear. Sequenced sample: central memory CD4+ T cells from blood. In nucleotides, the CDR3 is TGTGCCAGCTCACCAACATCCTATGGCTACACCTTC. Translation gives CASSPTSYGYTF.